What follows are 20 T cell receptor beta chains derived from one specimen sequenced in a study of CD8+CD57+ T cells in acquired aplastic anemia. TCR beta VDJ and CDR3 were profiled, and genomic DNA was the template. TCRdb analysed the reads with MiXCR anew, one entry per CDR3 protein. There are around 200,000 distinct CDR3 sequences in the sample; approximately 49% occur only once, and roughly 15% lies in the top ten. Sequencing was done on a sample of sorted CD4+, CD8+, or CD8+CD57+ T cells (not recorded which) from PBMCs. Source of these receptors: a human donor in good health, serving as a control.

The genes are TRBV6-6 and TRBJ2-5, with TRBD2 as a possible D gene (6 bases). Germline V gene lookup returns CDR1 MNHNY and CDR2 SVGAGI (reference sequence). V shed 6 bases and J shed 9 bases, with 20 bases lying between them. The CDR3 contains 14 residues. The CDR3, as DNA: TGTGCCAGCAGCCGGGACTTGATGATTGGGGCCCAGTACTTC. Translated, it gives CASSRDLMIGAQYF.

This clonotype showed up many times. V and J are TRBV4-1 and TRBJ1-6; D is perhaps TRBD1 (6 bases). V lost 1 base to trimming and J lost 0 bases, with 10 bases between them. This CDR3 region has 17 residues. Germline loops: CDR1 MGHRA, CDR2 YSYEKL. CDR3: CASSQGPDSSYNSPLHF. The CDR3 DNA follows: TGCGCCAGCAGCCAAGGTCCGGACAGCTCCTATAATTCACCCCTCCACTTT.

For this clonotype: A read error may explain this, as a much larger clone is one base away. This rearrangement joins TRBV30 to TRBJ2-5; D gene unclear. Germline loops: CDR1 GTSNPN, CDR2 SVGIG (reference sequence). The ends were cut back, 1 base at V and 9 bases at J, with 12 bases in the middle. This CDR3 region has 12 residues. The CDR3 bases are TGTGCCTGGAGTGCAGGCTTCGAGGCCCAGTACTTC. Protein: CAWSAGFEAQYF.

This clonotype appeared a few times. The V call is TRBV28, the J call TRBJ1-2; no definite D call. Germline CDR1 and CDR2: MDHEN and SYDVKM. The CDR3 is 13 residues long. V was shortened by 5 bases and J by 6 bases, with 13 bases between the two germline ends. This chain's CDR3 is CASSLAWENGYTF. CDR3 nucleotide sequence: TGTGCCAGCAGTCTAGCTTGGGAAAATGGCTACACCTTC.

The table lists this clonotype with many counts. This chain uses TRBV20-1 with TRBJ1-1, with TRBD1 as a possible D gene (5 bases). The CDR3 is made up of 11 amino acids. Germline CDR1 and CDR2: DFQATT and SNEGSKA (reference sequence). The germline V and J ends were trimmed by 7 bases and 4 bases, with 10 bases remaining between them. Here the CDR3 reads CSVGGATEAFF. CDR3 DNA sequence: TGCAGTGTCGGGGGTGCCACTGAAGCTTTCTTT.

This clonotype was seen once. The J gene is TRBJ2-1, the V gene TRBV24-1; 10 bases fit TRBD1. Germline assignment: CDR1 KGHDR and CDR2 SFDVKD. There are 16 residues in the CDR3. The ends lost 3 bases at V and 6 bases at J; junction bases unmatched: 7. The CDR3 bases are TGTGCCACCAGTGATACCGGGACAGGGGAGGGCAATGAGCAGTTCTTC. Protein product: CATSDTGTGEGNEQFF.

This clonotype was seen more than once but under ten times. V and J are TRBV12-3 or TRBV12-4 and TRBJ1-6; TRBD1 is a possible D gene (5 bases). This CDR3 has 16 amino acids. Deletions cut 6 bases from V and 2 bases from J, with 14 bases between. Here the CDR3 DNA reads TGTGCCAGCAGCCCCCCGGGGGACCCCTATAATTCACCCCTCCACTTT. It is translated as CASSPPGDPYNSPLHF.

This sequence joins TRBV24-1 and TRBJ2-1; TRBD2 aligns across 7 bases. CDR3 length equals 13 residues. Looked up from germline, CDR1 is KGHDR and CDR2 is SFDVKD. V dropped 9 bases and J dropped 6; count of bases not matched to a gene: 7. CDR3 amino acids: CATGHGLGNEQFF. The CDR3 coding sequence is TGTGCCACCGGACACGGACTAGGCAATGAGCAGTTCTTC.

This clonotype was seen more than once but under ten times. V is TRBV24-1 and J is TRBJ2-7; D remains unclear. CDR3 length: 11 amino acids. The V end was cut by 0 bases, the J end by 6 bases, with 2 bases between. Germline V gene lookup returns CDR1 KGHDR and CDR2 SFDVKD. The CDR3 sequence: CATSDLLEQYF. As DNA, the CDR3 is TGTGCCACCAGTGATTTGCTCGAGCAGTACTTC.

The J gene is TRBJ2-5, the V gene TRBV30; D is tentatively TRBD1 or TRBD2 (5 bases each). CDR3 length: 11 amino acids. V lost 1 base to trimming and J lost 5 bases, with 5 bases between them. Per the germline V gene, CDR1 is GTSNPN and CDR2 is SVGIG (reference sequence). This CDR3 reads CAWSGGETQYF. The CDR3 DNA reads as TGTGCCTGGAGTGGGGGGGAGACCCAGTACTTC.

The sample holds one count of this clonotype. This chain connects TRBV5-6 to TRBJ1-4; D is ambiguous. In germline, CDR1 is SGHDT, CDR2 YYEEEE. With 0 bases removed from V and 4 bases from J, the gap between germline ends came to 7 bases. This CDR3 has 14 residues. In DNA, the CDR3 is TGTGCCAGCAGCTTGGGGATAAGTAATGAAAAACTGTTTTTT. Translation: CASSLGISNEKLFF.

This clonotype was seen many times. V and J are TRBV7-9 and TRBJ1-3, with 7 bases aligning to TRBD1. The CDR3 totals 14 residues. V lost 1 base, J lost 4 bases, and 1 base stayed unmatched. CDR1 is SEHNR, CDR2 FQNEAQ, per germline (reference sequence). DNA for the CDR3: TGTGCCAGCAGCTTAGGGACAGGCGGAAACACCATATATTTT. The encoded protein is CASSLGTGGNTIYF.

This rearrangement joins TRBV19 to TRBJ1-5; D is possibly TRBD1 (6 bases). CDR3 length: 15 amino acids. Germline CDR1 reads LNHDA; CDR2 reads SQIVND (reference sequence). V was clipped by 4 bases and J by 0 bases, with 10 bases between them. The CDR3 loop is CASSRTVPSNQPQHF. The DNA of the CDR3 is TGTGCCAGTAGTAGGACAGTGCCTAGCAATCAGCCCCAGCATTTT.

This clonotype showed up many times. V usage is TRBV7-3 and J usage is TRBJ2-2; D uncertain. The CDR3 totals 12 residues. V lost 4 bases and J 2 bases, leaving 2 bases between the germline ends. CDR1 SGHTA and CDR2 FQGTGA come from the germline V gene. This CDR3 reads CASSSNTGELFF. As DNA, the CDR3 is TGTGCCAGCAGCTCAAACACCGGGGAGCTGTTTTTT.

The chain uses TRBV28 and TRBJ1-6; D is unresolved. CDR3 length: 14 residues. V gave up 1 base and J gave up 17 bases, with 18 bases separating them. CDR1 MDHEN and CDR2 SYDVKM come from the germline V gene. The CDR3 is CASSLSWSAEHVHF. The DNA of the CDR3 is TGTGCCAGCAGTTTATCGTGGTCGGCCGAACACGTCCACTTT.

The V call is TRBV7-6, the J call TRBJ2-5, with D possibly TRBD2 on 5 matching bases. Per the germline V gene, CDR1 is SGHVS and CDR2 is FNYEAQ. This CDR3 contains 14 residues. Trimming shortened V by 5 bases and J by 2 bases, and 12 bases separated the two germline ends. The CDR3 DNA reads TGTGCCAGCAGCGGAGGTATAGGGCAAGAGACCCAGTACTTC. Residues: CASSGGIGQETQYF. Drawing the rest from reference TRBV7-6 and TRBJ2-5, the complete variable domain is GAGVSQSPRYKVTKRGQDVALRCDPISGHVSLYWYRQALGQGPEFLTYFNYEAQQDKSGLPNDRFSAERPEGSISTLTIQRTEQRDSAMYRCASSGGIGQETQYFGPGTRLLVL.

The gene calls are TRBV20-1 and TRBJ2-2; D perhaps matches TRBD2 (6 bases). Germline CDR1 DFQATT, CDR2 SNEGSKA (reference sequence). The CDR3 is made up of 15 amino acids. V dropped 2 bases and J dropped 3 bases, with 13 bases sitting between them. CDR3 sequence: CSARIIGRDTGELFF. The CDR3 DNA reads as TGCAGTGCTAGAATCATCGGGAGAGACACCGGGGAGCTGTTTTTT.

This clonotype was recorded a few times. The chain is built from TRBV10-3 and TRBJ1-2; 8 bases fit TRBD1. The CDR3 loop spans 15 amino acids. The trim removed 7 bases at V and 3 bases at J, leaving 10 bases unmatched. Germline V lookup: CDR1 ENHRY, CDR2 SYGVKD. This chain's CDR3 is CAINNQGAGDYGYTF. CDR3 DNA sequence: TGTGCCATCAATAACCAGGGGGCAGGAGACTATGGCTACACCTTC.

The genes are TRBV7-2 and TRBJ2-7; no clear D. Germline loops: CDR1 SGHTA, CDR2 FQGNSA. V was cut by 4 bases and J by 2 bases, with 12 bases left in between. This CDR3 region has 14 residues. The DNA for the CDR3 is TGTGCCAGCAGCTCGCACTGGGCTCCCTACGAGCAGTACTTC. It yields the protein CASSSHWAPYEQYF.

The V call is TRBV19, the J call TRBJ1-5, with unresolved D. Trimming removed 3 bases at V and 3 bases at J, with 6 bases between. From germline, CDR1 is LNHDA and CDR2 SQIVND (reference sequence). The CDR3 spans 13 residues. CDR3 nucleotides: TGTGCCAGTAGTATTCTTTACAATCAGCCCCAGCATTTT. Translating gives CASSILYNQPQHF.